Listed below are T cell receptor beta chains from one sample, sequenced in a study of T-cell reconstitution after alpha-beta-depleted transplantation in children. TCRdb fed the PCR reads into MiXCR, producing one record per CDR3 protein. Of 450,000 to 550,000 distinct CDR3 sequences in the sample, over 10% were seen once. The input for sequencing was PBMCs, mostly from graft donor cells, taken 180 days after TCRalphabeta/CD19-depleted stem cell transplant. All receptors come from a female patient under 10 years old who had a stem cell transplant for aplastic anemia, so the T cells may come from the graft donor. Both conserved end residues are part of each CDR3. Fields, in order: V gene, J gene, D gene, CDR3 protein. D genes are given only for firm matches.

V: TRBV12-3/TRBV12-4; J: TRBJ2-1; D: -; CDR3: CASSLARGALSYNEQFF
V: TRBV12-3/TRBV12-4; J: TRBJ2-1; D: TRBD1; CDR3: CTSRGWDRVRRSYNEQFF
V: TRBV15; J: TRBJ1-2; D: TRBD1; CDR3: CATSRGGGGARDYGYTF
V: TRBV10-1; J: TRBJ2-1; D: -; CDR3: CASSFGRFDGNEQFF
V: TRBV6-2/TRBV6-3; J: TRBJ1-4; D: -; CDR3: CASSYVRFGEKLFF
V: TRBV11-2; J: TRBJ1-4; D: -; CDR3: CASSSSVLSNEKLFF
V: TRBV5-5; J: TRBJ2-1; D: -; CDR3: CAFGSYNEQFF
V: TRBV7-2; J: TRBJ2-1; D: -; CDR3: CASSLVTYNEQFF
V: TRBV3-1; J: TRBJ1-4; D: TRBD1; CDR3: CASSQNFGTGEKLFF
V: TRBV27; J: TRBJ2-2; D: -; CDR3: CASSPSDRLNTGELFF
V: TRBV20-1; J: TRBJ2-1; D: TRBD2; CDR3: CSARVALAEDNEQFF
V: TRBV27; J: TRBJ2-1; D: TRBD2; CDR3: CASSLMVSSGRGNEQFF
V: TRBV27; J: TRBJ1-2; D: -; CDR3: CASSLSSVYGYTF
V: TRBV6-1; J: TRBJ2-3; D: TRBD2; CDR3: CASSERGGTDTQYF
V: TRBV7-2; J: TRBJ2-7; D: -; CDR3: CASSLNSRSYEQYF
V: TRBV10-3; J: TRBJ2-7; D: TRBD2; CDR3: CAISDLTSGSDEQYF